The source of this TCR beta chain is a study of Graves' ophthalmopathy and Graves' hyperthyroidism. The CDR3 sequence is 11 residues long. The authors amplified TCR beta CDR3 regions from RNA transcripts. RT-PCR in the first round used HTBI primers; a second-round multiplex PCR followed. TCRdb redid the calling of the multiplex PCR reads with MiXCR, one entry per CDR3 protein. The sample yields about 660,000 distinct CDR3 sequences, 35% to 45% seen once. About this clonotype itself: With a much larger clone just one base away, this may be a read error.

Sequencing used peripheral blood. The sequence was collected from an adult man with Graves' ophthalmopathy. The chain recombines TRBV12-3 or TRBV12-4 with TRBJ2-7; 9 bases are a match to TRBD1. The CDR3 sequence is CASSRDREQHF. DNA of the CDR3: TGTGCCAGCAGTCGGGACAGGGAGCAGCACTTC.